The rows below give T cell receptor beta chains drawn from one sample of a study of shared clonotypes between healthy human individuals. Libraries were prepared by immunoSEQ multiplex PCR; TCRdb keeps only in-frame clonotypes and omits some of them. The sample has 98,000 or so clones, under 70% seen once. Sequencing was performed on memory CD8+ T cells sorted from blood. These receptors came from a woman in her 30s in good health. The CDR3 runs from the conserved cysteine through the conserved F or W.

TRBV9	CASSTRTNTDTQYF
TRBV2	CASSGTSVTYEQYF
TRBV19	CASSIVWRVGPQHF
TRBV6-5	CASGPFYNEQFF
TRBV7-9	CASSFRGPTSGNTIYF
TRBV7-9	CASSPRGGSRYNEQFF
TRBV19	CASREPSRGRNTEAFF
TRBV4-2	CASSQETSGSYNEQFF
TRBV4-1	CASSQTGTVKTEQFF
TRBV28	CASSLRDSGANVLTF
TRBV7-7	CASSVGAGELFF
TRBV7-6	CASSLGGAAQTPAFF
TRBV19	CASSREDRAKSSYGYTF
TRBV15	CATSYREEEKLFF
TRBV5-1	CASSSLPAYEQYF
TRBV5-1	CASSLNPGPYNEQFF
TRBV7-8	CASSLRLGRVVEQPQHF
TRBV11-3	CASSLWTSGPPGALNEQFF
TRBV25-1	CASSEGQSYEQYF
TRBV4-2	CASSQGGADYGYTF
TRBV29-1	CSLLGLAGADSYNEQFF
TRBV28	CASSLGGWSSNQPQHF